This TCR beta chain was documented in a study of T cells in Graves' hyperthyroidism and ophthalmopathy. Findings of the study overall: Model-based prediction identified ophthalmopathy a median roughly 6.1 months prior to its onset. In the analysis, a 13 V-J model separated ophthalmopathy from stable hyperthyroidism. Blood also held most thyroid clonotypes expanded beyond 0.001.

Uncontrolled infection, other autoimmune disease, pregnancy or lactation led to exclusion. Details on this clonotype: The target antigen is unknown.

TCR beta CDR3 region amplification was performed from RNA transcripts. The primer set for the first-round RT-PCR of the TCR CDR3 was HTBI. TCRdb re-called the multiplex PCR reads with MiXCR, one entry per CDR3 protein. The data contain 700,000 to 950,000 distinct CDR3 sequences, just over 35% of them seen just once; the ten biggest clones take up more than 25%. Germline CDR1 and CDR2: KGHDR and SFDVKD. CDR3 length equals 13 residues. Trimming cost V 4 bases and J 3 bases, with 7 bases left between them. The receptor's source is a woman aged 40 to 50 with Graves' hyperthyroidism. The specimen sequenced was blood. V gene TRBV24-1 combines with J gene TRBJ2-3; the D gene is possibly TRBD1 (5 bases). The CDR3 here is CATSEAGTDTQYF. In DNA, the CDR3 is TGTGCCACCAGTGAGGCAGGGACAGATACGCAGTATTTT.